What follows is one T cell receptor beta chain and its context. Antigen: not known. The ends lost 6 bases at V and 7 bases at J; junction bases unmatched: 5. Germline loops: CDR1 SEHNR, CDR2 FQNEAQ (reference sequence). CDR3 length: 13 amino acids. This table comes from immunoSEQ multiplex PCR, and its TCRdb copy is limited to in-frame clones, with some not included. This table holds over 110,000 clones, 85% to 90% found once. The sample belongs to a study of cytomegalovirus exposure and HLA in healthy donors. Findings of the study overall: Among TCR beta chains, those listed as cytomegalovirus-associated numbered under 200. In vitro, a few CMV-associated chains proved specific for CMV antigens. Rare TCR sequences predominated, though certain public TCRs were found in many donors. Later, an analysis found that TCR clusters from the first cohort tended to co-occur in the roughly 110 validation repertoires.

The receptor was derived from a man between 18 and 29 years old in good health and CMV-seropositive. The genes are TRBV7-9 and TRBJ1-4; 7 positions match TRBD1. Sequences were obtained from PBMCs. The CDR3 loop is CASSRQGGEKLFF. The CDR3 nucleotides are TGTGCCAGCAGTCGACAGGGAGGTGAAAAACTGTTTTTT.